A single sample is the source of the 29 T cell receptor beta chains below, sequenced in a study of PD-L1 blockade in urothelial cancer. Time point denoted: pretreatment peripheral blood. Only in-frame clones appear in the TCRdb table, and some are missing; sequencing was by immunoSEQ multiplex PCR. The table lists over 75,000 clones, around 89% of them singletons. The material sequenced was PBMCs, taken around atezolizumab (anti-PD-L1) treatment. These receptors were collected from a woman of 80 years or more with urothelial cancer.

The CDR3 loop is CASSDSGLLAVEQYF. The DNA of the CDR3 is TGTGCCAGCAGTGACTCAGGGTTGCTAGCGGTAGAGCAGTACTTC. The V and J genes are TRBV6-4 and TRBJ2-7, with 7 nucleotides matching TRBD2. This CDR3 comprises 15 residues. After removal of 0 bases from V and 7 bases from J, the junction contained 9 bases not matched to a gene. Germline V lookup: CDR1 MRHNA, CDR2 SNTAGT.

The chain combines TRBV9 with TRBJ1-1, with a weak D call TRBD1 (5 bases). CDR1 and CDR2 (germline): SGDLS, YYNGEE. The V gene lost 4 bases and the J gene lost 0 bases, with 16 bases spanning the gap. The CDR3 runs to 16 residues. The CDR3 loop is CASSSPGTFLNTEAFF. CDR3 DNA sequence: TGTGCCAGCAGCTCTCCAGGGACTTTTCTGAACACTGAAGCTTTCTTT. The full variable domain, completed using reference TRBV9 and TRBJ1-1, is DSGVTQTPKHLITATGQRVTLRCSPRSGDLSVYWYQQSLDQGLQFLIQYYNGEERAKGNILERFSAQQFPDLHSELNLSSLELGDSALYFCASSSPGTFLNTEAFFGQGTRLTVV.

The chain uses TRBV29-1 and TRBJ1-2; 8 nucleotides align to TRBD1. Germline V gene sequence: CDR1 SQVTM, CDR2 ANQGSEA. With V trimmed by 7 bases and J by 6 bases, 7 bases remained unmatched. The CDR3 is 12 residues long. The CDR3 DNA reads TGCAGCGCCTGGACAGGGAGGCATGGCTACACCTTC. Its protein product is CSAWTGRHGYTF.

This clone turned up a few times. The chain has TRBV28 and TRBJ2-3; TRBD2 might be the D (6 bases). V lost 10 bases, J lost 0 bases, and 17 bases lay in between. Germline values: CDR1 MDHEN, CDR2 SYDVKM. This CDR3 comprises 15 residues. The CDR3 DNA sequence: TGTGCCACAGCTACGGGTGGAGGGAGCACAGATACGCAGTATTTT. Its protein product is CATATGGGSTDTQYF.

The V call is TRBV10-3, the J call TRBJ2-5; 11 nucleotides match TRBD2. The CDR3 has 15 residues. Germline CDR1 ENHRY, CDR2 SYGVKD. V gave up 5 bases and J gave up 5 bases; unmatched junction bases: 7. The CDR3, as DNA: TGTGCCATCAGTACTAGCGGGAGAGGGGTTGAGACCCAGTACTTC. Amino acids: CAISTSGRGVETQYF.

This clone was recorded only once. The chain recombines TRBV5-1 with TRBJ1-4, with D perhaps TRBD1 (6 bases). The germline V gene encodes CDR1 SGHRS and CDR2 YFSETQ. The V and J ends lost 2 bases and 4 bases respectively, with 9 bases between them. The CDR3 runs to 14 residues. The CDR3 bases are TGCGCCAGCAGCTTTGGGGGCAGTAATGAAAAACTGTTTTTT. Its protein product is CASSFGGSNEKLFF.

This sequence joins TRBV27 and TRBJ2-2; 7 bases agree with TRBD1. The CDR3 is 13 residues long. Germline values: CDR1 MNHEY, CDR2 SMNVEV (reference sequence). Unmatched junction bases numbered 0, after V lost 2 bases and J lost 6 bases. CDR3 sequence reads: CASSLRGPGELFF. In DNA form, the CDR3 reads TGTGCCAGCAGTTTAAGGGGGCCCGGGGAGCTGTTTTTT.

The V gene is TRBV7-3, the J gene TRBJ2-1; 10 bases line up with TRBD2. Germline CDR1 reads SGHTA; CDR2 reads FQGTGA. J lost 8 bases, V lost 5 bases, and 6 bases had no gene match. This CDR3 comprises 14 residues. CDR3 in amino acids: CASSPSGRVDEQFF. The CDR3 coding sequence is TGTGCCAGCAGCCCTAGCGGGAGAGTCGATGAGCAGTTCTTC.

The V gene is TRBV7-3, the J gene TRBJ2-5, with a weak D call TRBD1 (5 bases). Germline V gene lookup returns CDR1 SGHTA and CDR2 FQGTGA. CDR3 length equals 15 residues. Trimming stripped 1 base from V and 3 bases from J, with 12 bases between. The CDR3 DNA reads TGTGCCAGCAGCTTAAGGTCGGGCAGGGAAGAGACCCAGTACTTC. Protein product: CASSLRSGREETQYF. Full variable domain (outside the CDR3, taken from reference TRBV7-3 and TRBJ2-5): GAGVSQTPSNKVTEKGKYVELRCDPISGHTALYWYRQSLGQGPEFLIYFQGTGAADDSGLPNDRFFAVRPEGSVSTLKIQRTERGDSAVYLCASSLRSGREETQYFGPGTRLLVL.

CDR3 sequence reads: CASSLGLFRGGNQPQHF. For the CDR3, the DNA is TGTGCCAGCAGCTTGGGGTTGTTCAGGGGCGGCAATCAGCCCCAGCATTTT. The V and J genes are TRBV5-6 and TRBJ1-5; a weak D match, TRBD1 (6 bases). Between the trimmed V and J ends, which lost 0 bases and 2 bases, there was a span of 15 bases. Germline V lookup: CDR1 SGHDT, CDR2 YYEEEE. CDR3 length: 17 residues.

V gene TRBV19 combines with J gene TRBJ2-1; TRBD1 matches 7 bases. Germline loops: CDR1 LNHDA, CDR2 SQIVND (reference sequence). J lost 9 bases, V lost 4 bases, and 6 bases had no gene match. The CDR3 length is 13 residues. In DNA form, the CDR3 reads TGTGCCAGTAGTAGCACAGGGGCCCTTGAGCAGTTCTTC. Encoded protein: CASSSTGALEQFF.

The genes are TRBV9 and TRBJ2-3; D perhaps matches TRBD2 (5 bases). Germline V CDR1 and CDR2: SGDLS, YYNGEE. CDR3 length equals 12 residues. V gave up 3 bases and J gave up 8 bases, with 10 bases separating them. The chain's CDR3 is CASSENEGTQYF. For the CDR3, the DNA is TGTGCCAGCAGCGAAAACGAGGGTACGCAGTATTTT. The full variable domain, completed using reference TRBV9 and TRBJ2-3, is DSGVTQTPKHLITATGQRVTLRCSPRSGDLSVYWYQQSLDQGLQFLIQYYNGEERAKGNILERFSAQQFPDLHSELNLSSLELGDSALYFCASSENEGTQYFGPGTRLTVL.

The chain has TRBV5-4 and TRBJ2-2; D is ambiguous. Germline loops: CDR1 SGHNT, CDR2 YYREEE (reference sequence). V shed 4 bases and J shed 2 bases, with 12 bases lying between them. The CDR3 runs to 15 residues. This chain's CDR3 is CASSMRLANTGELFF. In DNA, the CDR3 is TGTGCCAGCAGCATGAGGCTCGCCAACACCGGGGAGCTGTTTTTT.

V is TRBV5-1 and J is TRBJ1-1; 7 nucleotides match TRBD1. J was trimmed by 4 bases and V by 4 bases; bases with no gene match: 7. The CDR3 runs to 14 residues. Germline CDR1 reads SGHRS; CDR2 reads YFSETQ. The CDR3 region is CASSNQGVGTEAFF. Written as DNA, the CDR3 is TGCGCCAGCAGCAATCAGGGGGTTGGCACTGAAGCTTTCTTT.

The chain links TRBV15 to TRBJ2-3; the match to TRBD1 covers 9 bases. Per germline, CDR1 LNHNV and CDR2 YYDKDF (reference sequence). V gave up 3 bases and J gave up 7 bases; unmatched junction bases: 5. This CDR3 is 14 amino acids long. The CDR3 DNA is TGTGCCACCAGCAGGGGGACAGGGAAGAATACGCAGTATTTT. This codes for CATSRGTGKNTQYF.

The rearrangement links TRBV18 to TRBJ1-4; D gene ambiguous. This CDR3 is 16 amino acids long. Germline V CDR1 and CDR2: KGHSH, LQKENI. V was cut by 4 bases and J by 2 bases, with 14 bases left in between. The CDR3 loop reads CASSRTGILTNEKLFF. CDR3 bases: TGTGCCAGCTCACGGACCGGGATCCTTACTAATGAAAAACTGTTTTTT.

The chain is built from TRBV10-3 and TRBJ2-3; perhaps TRBD1 as D (5 bases). CDR1 is ENHRY and CDR2 is SYGVKD in the germline V gene. The CDR3 is 13 residues long. The CDR3 is CANQEGVGDTQYF. The DNA of the CDR3 is TGTGCTAATCAAGAAGGGGTAGGAGATACGCAGTATTTT.

The CDR3 nucleotides read TGTGCCTGGAGGGACAGAGCCTACGAGCAGTACTTC. Its translation is CAWRDRAYEQYF. This chain connects TRBV30 to TRBJ2-7, with a tentative D call TRBD1 (6 bases). Germline lookup yields CDR1 GTSNPN and CDR2 SVGIG (reference sequence). Trimming removed 3 bases at V and 2 bases at J, with 8 bases between. The CDR3 is made up of 12 amino acids.

The CDR3 protein is CASRGLAATYEQYF. The CDR3, as DNA: TGTGCCAGCAGGGGACTAGCGGCCACCTACGAGCAGTACTTC. V is TRBV25-1 and J is TRBJ2-7; 11 bases match TRBD2. Germline CDR1 MGHDK, CDR2 SYGVNS. The V and J ends lost 6 bases and 2 bases, in that order; junction bases with no gene match: 3. The CDR3 is 14 residues long.

The gene calls are TRBV19 and TRBJ2-3, with 8 nucleotides matching TRBD2. The CDR3 runs 16 residues. V was clipped by 5 bases and J by 3 bases; unmatched bases: 10. Germline lookup yields CDR1 LNHDA and CDR2 SQIVND (reference sequence). The CDR3 reads CASSLLAALATDTQYF. CDR3 nucleotides: TGTGCCAGTAGTTTACTAGCGGCCCTTGCAACAGATACGCAGTATTTT.

This clone was observed a handful of times. This chain joins TRBV5-1 and TRBJ1-2, with D unresolved. The CDR3 contains 14 residues. CDR1 is SGHRS, CDR2 YFSETQ, per germline. The germline V and J ends were trimmed by 4 bases and 1 base, with 11 bases remaining between them. The DNA for the CDR3 is TGCGCCAGCAGCCCCACCCAGGATAACTATGGCTACACCTTC. The encoded protein is CASSPTQDNYGYTF.

The chain recombines TRBV9 with TRBJ2-4; maybe TRBD2 (5 bases). The germline V gene encodes CDR1 SGDLS and CDR2 YYNGEE. V lost 0 bases to trimming and J lost 1 base, with 8 bases between them. The CDR3 is 15 amino acids. The CDR3 sequence: CASSVARVAKNIQYF. The DNA of the CDR3 is TGTGCCAGCAGCGTAGCGAGGGTGGCCAAAAACATTCAGTACTTC.

This clone was detected once. This chain joins TRBV9 and TRBJ1-3, with D maybe TRBD1 (5 bases). Germline-derived CDR1 and CDR2 are SGDLS and YYNGEE. The CDR3 is made up of 15 amino acids. The V and J ends lost 0 bases and 4 bases respectively, with 11 bases between them. As DNA, the CDR3 is TGTGCCAGCAGCGTAGAACCGACAGCCGGAAACACCATATATTTT. Protein: CASSVEPTAGNTIYF.

The chain uses TRBV27 and TRBJ2-7; 8 positions agree with TRBD2. The V segment lost 4 bases and the J segment 2 bases; nucleotides outside the gene matches: 4. The CDR3 covers 14 residues. The germline gives CDR1 MNHEY, CDR2 SMNVEV (reference sequence). Written as DNA, the CDR3 is TGTGCCAGCAGTTCAACTAGCGGCGCCTACGAGCAGTACTTC. Protein: CASSSTSGAYEQYF.

In its sample, this clone was seen once. V is TRBV10-3 and J is TRBJ1-4; D not certain. CDR1 is ENHRY, CDR2 SYGVKD, per germline. The CDR3 length is 14 residues. V was pared by 0 bases and J by 4 bases, with 6 bases between. In DNA, the CDR3 is TGTGCCATCAGTGAGTCGACAAGTAATGAAAAACTGTTTTTT. Its translation: CAISESTSNEKLFF.

The chain couples TRBV19 to TRBJ2-3; TRBD2 matches at 9 bases. V lost 5 bases to trimming and J lost 1 base; unmatched junction nucleotides: 10. Germline CDR1 reads LNHDA; CDR2 reads SQIVND (reference sequence). The length of the CDR3 is 17 residues. CDR3 in amino acids: CASSPLGGGVRTDTQYF. The CDR3, as DNA: TGTGCCAGTAGTCCCCTAGGCGGGGGGGTTCGCACAGATACGCAGTATTTT. The entire variable domain, with the rest obtained from reference TRBV19 and TRBJ2-3, is as follows: DGGITQSPKYLFRKEGQNVTLSCEQNLNHDAMYWYRQDPGQGLRLIYYSQIVNDFQKGDIAEGYSVSREKKESFPLTVTSAQKNPTAFYLCASSPLGGGVRTDTQYFGPGTRLTVL.

This clone was detected a few times. The chain uses TRBV30 and TRBJ1-5, with 9 bases fitting TRBD1. The CDR3 spans 16 residues. The V and J ends lost 1 base and 2 bases, in that order; junction bases with no gene match: 6. The V gene's germline CDR1 is GTSNPN and CDR2 SVGIG (reference sequence). In DNA, the CDR3 is TGTGCCTGGAGTGGGACAGGGGCACTAGGCAATCAGCCCCAGCATTTT. It specifies CAWSGTGALGNQPQHF. Filled out from reference TRBV30 and TRBJ1-5, the complete variable domain reads SQTIHQWPATLVQPVGSPLSLECTVEGTSNPNLYWYRQAAGRGLQLLFYSVGIGQISSEVPQNLSASRPQDRQFILSSKKLLLSDSGFYLCAWSGTGALGNQPQHFGDGTRLSIL.

As for this clone: A junction boundary mismatches the germline segment, possibly from a read error. The V and J genes are TRBV7-8 and TRBJ1-5; D gene unclear. The CDR3 runs to 14 residues. Germline lookup yields CDR1 SGHVS and CDR2 FQNEAQ. CDR3 loop: CASNLGTGNQPQHF. In DNA, the CDR3 is TGTGCCAGCAACTTAGGAACAGGCAATCAGCCCCAGCATTTT.

The chain recombines TRBV2 with TRBJ2-3; 7 bases align to TRBD2. The germline gives CDR1 SNHLY, CDR2 FYNNEI. J lost 6 bases, V lost 5 bases, and 20 bases had no gene match. This CDR3 region has 18 residues. CDR3 in DNA: TGTGCCAGCAGTCGCGCCCTCTCTGGCGGGAGATCCTGGGATACGCAGTATTTT. It is translated as CASSRALSGGRSWDTQYF.